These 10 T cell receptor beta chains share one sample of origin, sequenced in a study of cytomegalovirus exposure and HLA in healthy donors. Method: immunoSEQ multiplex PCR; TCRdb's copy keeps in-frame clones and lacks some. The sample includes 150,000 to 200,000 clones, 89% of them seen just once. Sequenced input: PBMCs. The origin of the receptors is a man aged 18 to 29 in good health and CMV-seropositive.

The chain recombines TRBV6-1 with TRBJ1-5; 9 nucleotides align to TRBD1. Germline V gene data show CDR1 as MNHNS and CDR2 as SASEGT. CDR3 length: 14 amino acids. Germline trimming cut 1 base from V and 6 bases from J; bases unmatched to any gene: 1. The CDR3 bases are TGTGCCAGCAGTGAAGTGACAGGGGGTCAGCCCCAGCATTTT. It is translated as CASSEVTGGQPQHF.

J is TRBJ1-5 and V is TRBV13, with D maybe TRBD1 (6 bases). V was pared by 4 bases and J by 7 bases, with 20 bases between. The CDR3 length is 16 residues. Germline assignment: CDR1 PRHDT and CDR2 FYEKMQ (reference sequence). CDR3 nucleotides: TGTGCCAGCAGCTGGGGACAAGGGGTGGGGGTGCAGCCCCAGCATTTT. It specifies CASSWGQGVGVQPQHF.

This CDR3 reads CASSLRTGSGSGQPQHF. Here the CDR3 DNA reads TGTGCCAGCAGCTTAAGGACAGGGAGTGGCTCAGGGCAGCCCCAGCATTTT. The J gene is TRBJ1-5, the V gene TRBV5-6; TRBD1 aligns across 8 bases. Per germline, CDR1 SGHDT and CDR2 YYEEEE. This CDR3 has 17 residues. J lost 7 bases, V lost 2 bases, and 14 bases had no gene match.

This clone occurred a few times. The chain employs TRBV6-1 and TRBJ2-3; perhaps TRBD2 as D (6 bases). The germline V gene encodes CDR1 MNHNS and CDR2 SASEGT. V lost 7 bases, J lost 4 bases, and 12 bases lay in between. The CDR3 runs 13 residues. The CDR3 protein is CASNRESADTQYF. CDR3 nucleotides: TGTGCCAGCAACCGGGAGTCGGCAGATACGCAGTATTTT.

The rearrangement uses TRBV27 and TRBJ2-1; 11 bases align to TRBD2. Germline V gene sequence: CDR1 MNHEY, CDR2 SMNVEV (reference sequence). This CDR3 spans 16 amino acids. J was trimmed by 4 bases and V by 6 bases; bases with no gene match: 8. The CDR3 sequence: CASRLLGLAGYNEQFF. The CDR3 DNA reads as TGTGCCAGCAGGTTACTAGGACTAGCGGGTTACAATGAGCAGTTCTTC.

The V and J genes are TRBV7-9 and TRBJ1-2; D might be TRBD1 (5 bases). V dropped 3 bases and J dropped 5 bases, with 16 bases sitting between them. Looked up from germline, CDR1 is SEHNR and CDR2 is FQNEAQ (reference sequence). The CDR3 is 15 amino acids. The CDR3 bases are TGTGCCAGCAGCTTCCCGACCCTGACAGAATATGGCTACACCTTC. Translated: CASSFPTLTEYGYTF.

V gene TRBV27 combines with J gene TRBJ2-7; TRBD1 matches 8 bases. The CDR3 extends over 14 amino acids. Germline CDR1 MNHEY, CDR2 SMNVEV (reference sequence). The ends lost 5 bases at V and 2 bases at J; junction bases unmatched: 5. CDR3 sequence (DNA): TGTGCCAGCAGTCAGGGGGACAGGACCTACGAGCAGTACTTC. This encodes CASSQGDRTYEQYF.

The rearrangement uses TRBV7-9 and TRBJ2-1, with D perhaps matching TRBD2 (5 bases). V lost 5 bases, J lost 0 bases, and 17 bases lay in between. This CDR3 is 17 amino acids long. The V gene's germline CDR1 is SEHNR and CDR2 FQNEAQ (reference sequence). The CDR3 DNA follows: TGTGCCAGCAGCCCAGTTTCAGCGGTCCGCTCCTACAATGAGCAGTTCTTC. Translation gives CASSPVSAVRSYNEQFF.

The CDR3 DNA sequence: TGCGCCAGCAGCACCCCGACGGCGCGGGTCTACGAGCAGTACTTC. Translation gives CASSTPTARVYEQYF. The chain carries TRBV5-1 and TRBJ2-7; D may be TRBD2 (5 bases). This CDR3 is built from 15 residues. Per the germline V gene, CDR1 is SGHRS and CDR2 is YFSETQ. Trimming took 4 bases from V and 3 from J, leaving 17 bases between them.

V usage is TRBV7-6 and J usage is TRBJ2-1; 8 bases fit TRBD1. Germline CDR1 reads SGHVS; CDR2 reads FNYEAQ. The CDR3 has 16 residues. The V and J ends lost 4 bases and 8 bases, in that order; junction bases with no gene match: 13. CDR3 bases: TGTGCCAGCAGCTCGGTCGCGAGACAGGGGAAGGATGAGCAGTTCTTC. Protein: CASSSVARQGKDEQFF.